This TCR beta chain was observed in a study of cytomegalovirus exposure and HLA in healthy donors. Study-wide points: Researchers reported that three CMV-associated chains were confirmed in vitro as CMV antigen-specific. Usually a TCR sequence was rare, but some public TCRs were found in many donors. Listed as cytomegalovirus-associated were over 150 TCR beta chains. Subsequent analysis showed first-cohort TCR clusters tending to co-occur in 95 to 150 validation repertoires.

The CDR3 has 13 residues. The ends lost 1 base at V and 9 bases at J; junction bases unmatched: 1. Germline V gene lookup returns CDR1 SGHTA and CDR2 FQGTGA. In this sample, this clone turned up once. Its target is not known. Using immunoSEQ multiplex PCR, the repertoire was profiled, and TCRdb retains in-frame clones only, with some absent. The data show approximately 210,000 clones, about 83% seen once. The specimen was PBMCs. The rearrangement uses TRBV7-3 and TRBJ2-1, with 9 bases matching TRBD2. The TCR sequence derives from a young woman in good health and CMV-seronegative. CDR3 nucleotides: TGTGCCAGCAGCTTAAAACTAGCGGGTGAGCAGTTCTTC. Protein sequence: CASSLKLAGEQFF.